This T cell receptor beta chain was sequenced in a study of cytomegalovirus exposure and HLA in healthy donors. Data came from immunoSEQ multiplex PCR; TCRdb stores just in-frame clones and leaves some out. Among about 120,000 clones listed, around nine tenths were seen once. Germline CDR1 and CDR2: SGHTA and FQGNSA. V gave up 1 base and J gave up 5 bases; unmatched junction bases: 8. This CDR3 is built from 18 residues. Separate from the 666-subject first cohort, the roughly 120-subject validation cohort was the one that the donors belonged to. The sample comprised PBMCs. This clonotype was sampled from a woman under 30 in good health and CMV-seropositive. This chain joins TRBV7-2 and TRBJ2-1, with 13 nucleotides matching TRBD2. CDR3: CASSLGTSGRRFNNEQFF. DNA of the CDR3: TGTGCCAGCAGCTTAGGGACTAGCGGGAGAAGGTTTAACAATGAGCAGTTCTTC.